The 23 T cell receptor beta chains given below trace back to one sample, sequenced in a study of T cells in Graves' hyperthyroidism and ophthalmopathy. RNA transcripts were the template for amplifying TCR beta CDR3 regions. An initial round of RT-PCR targeting the TCR CDR3 relied on the HTBI primer set. In TCRdb, the multiplex PCR reads were re-called with MiXCR into one record per CDR3 protein. Among a few hundred thousand distinct CDR3 sequences listed, less than 20% were seen once. The sequenced sample was blood. The receptors come from a woman aged 30 to 39 with Graves' hyperthyroidism.

At least ten counts were recorded for this clonotype. DNA of the CDR3: TGCAGCGTTGCAGCCTCAGGTATCTACGAGCAGTACTTC. Translation gives CSVAASGIYEQYF. The V call is TRBV29-1, the J call TRBJ2-7; D gene uncertain. The CDR3 totals 13 residues. Germline assignment: CDR1 SQVTM and CDR2 ANQGSEA. The ends were cut back, 4 bases at V and 3 bases at J, with 13 bases in the middle.

This clonotype came up a few times. The rearrangement joins TRBV20-1 to TRBJ2-7; 9 bases are shared with TRBD2. The germline V gene has CDR1 DFQATT and CDR2 SNEGSKA (reference sequence). Trimming took 0 bases from V and 5 from J; bases not matched to a gene: 11. The CDR3 loop spans 16 amino acids. The CDR3: CSARDPGVSGSDEQYF. CDR3 DNA sequence: TGCAGTGCTAGAGATCCCGGGGTTAGCGGGAGCGACGAGCAGTACTTC.

This clonotype occurred many times. The V gene is TRBV6-1, the J gene TRBJ1-1, with 11 bases identical to TRBD1. The V gene's germline CDR1 is MNHNS and CDR2 SASEGT. CDR3 length equals 16 residues. J lost 8 bases, V lost 3 bases, and 11 bases had no gene match. In DNA, the CDR3 is TGTGCCAGCAGTGAGGACAGGGGGCGCCTTCCGAAGGAAGCTTTCTTT. Its protein is CASSEDRGRLPKEAFF.

This clonotype has ten or more counts. The V and J genes are TRBV2 and TRBJ2-7; the match to TRBD2 covers 9 bases. The CDR3 sequence is 14 residues long. The germline gives CDR1 SNHLY, CDR2 FYNNEI. Losses at the gene ends were 4 bases for V and 0 bases for J; bases not matched to a gene: 1. The CDR3 region is CASSGTSDSYEQYF. DNA for the CDR3: TGTGCCAGCAGTGGGACTAGCGACTCCTACGAGCAGTACTTC.

This clonotype was counted at least ten times. The gene calls are TRBV15 and TRBJ2-7, with 8 bases fitting TRBD1. Germline assignment: CDR1 LNHNV and CDR2 YYDKDF (reference sequence). V dropped 1 base and J dropped 3; count of bases not matched to a gene: 2. CDR3 length: 14 amino acids. DNA for the CDR3: TGTGCCACCAGCAGAGCAGGGGGCAACTACGAGCAGTACTTC. The encoded protein is CATSRAGGNYEQYF.

The rearrangement joins TRBV30 to TRBJ2-2; 8 nucleotides match TRBD1. Germline CDR1 reads GTSNPN; CDR2 reads SVGIG (reference sequence). The CDR3 is 16 amino acids. J was trimmed by 3 bases and V by 4 bases; bases with no gene match: 10. In DNA form, the CDR3 reads TGTGCCTGGAATCGGCAGGGGGCGGGGTACACCGGGGAGCTGTTTTTT. It codes for CAWNRQGAGYTGELFF.

The sample holds a few counts of this clonotype. This sequence joins TRBV6-1 and TRBJ2-2; 11 nucleotides agree with TRBD1. The CDR3 length is 19 residues. Germline V CDR1 and CDR2: MNHNS, SASEGT. V was pared by 1 base and J by 4 bases, with 11 bases of the junction left unmatched. The CDR3 sequence is CASSEGDRGVFRSTGELFF. In DNA form, the CDR3 reads TGTGCCAGCAGTGAAGGGGACAGGGGGGTCTTTCGTAGCACCGGGGAGCTGTTTTTT.

This clonotype has just a few counts. The CDR3 spells CAPRGFTDTQYF. CDR3 nucleotide sequence: TGTGCCCCCAGGGGGTTCACAGATACGCAGTATTTT. The J gene is TRBJ2-3, the V gene TRBV2; TRBD1 matches 7 bases. The length of the CDR3 is 12 residues. Looked up from germline, CDR1 is SNHLY and CDR2 is FYNNEI. Unmatched junction bases numbered 4, after V lost 11 bases and J lost 2 bases.

There are many counts of this clonotype. The V gene is TRBV5-1, the J gene TRBJ1-5, with TRBD1 as a possible D gene (5 bases). The length of the CDR3 is 15 residues. V lost 3 bases to trimming and J lost 1 base, with 11 bases between them. CDR1 and CDR2 (germline): SGHRS, YFSETQ. The CDR3 coding sequence is TGCGCCAGCAGCTCAGGGCCGGAAAGCAATCAGCCCCAGCATTTT. This gives the protein CASSSGPESNQPQHF.

This clonotype was seen a handful of times. The chain recombines TRBV29-1 with TRBJ2-7, with D perhaps matching TRBD2 (6 bases). V was trimmed by 1 base and J by 5 bases, leaving 18 bases between them. Germline V gene sequence: CDR1 SQVTM, CDR2 ANQGSEA. The CDR3 is 15 amino acids. The CDR3 DNA follows: TGCAGCGTTGAAGTGGGGGGTTCGGGGGTCCACGAGCAGTACTTC. Translation gives CSVEVGGSGVHEQYF.

This chain joins TRBV29-1 and TRBJ1-5; weak D call: TRBD1 (6 bases). CDR3 length: 12 amino acids. Germline V gene lookup returns CDR1 SQVTM and CDR2 ANQGSEA. Deletions cut 4 bases from V and 5 bases from J, with 9 bases between. This CDR3 is CSVGEGDQPQHF. The DNA of the CDR3 is TGCAGCGTTGGGGAGGGGGATCAGCCCCAGCATTTT.

The V and J genes are TRBV10-3 and TRBJ2-2, with D possibly matching TRBD2 (5 bases). This CDR3 has 13 residues. V was cut by 10 bases and J by 7 bases, with 16 bases left in between. In germline, CDR1 is ENHRY, CDR2 SYGVKD. The CDR3 region is CASTNAGGGELFF. CDR3 DNA: TGTGCCAGCACTAACGCGGGCGGCGGGGAGCTGTTTTTT.

This clonotype was counted ten times or more. V is TRBV6-1 and J is TRBJ2-5; 8 bases match TRBD1. V lost 6 bases, J lost 2 bases, and 11 bases stayed unmatched. The CDR3 runs to 16 residues. Germline-derived CDR1 and CDR2 are MNHNS and SASEGT. The CDR3 reads CASRDGTGFHQETQYF. The CDR3, as DNA: TGTGCCAGCAGAGACGGGACAGGCTTTCATCAAGAGACCCAGTACTTC.

J is TRBJ2-5 and V is TRBV7-9; D possibly corresponds to TRBD1 (6 bases). This CDR3 has 15 residues. Germline loops: CDR1 SEHNR, CDR2 FQNEAQ (reference sequence). V lost 3 bases and J lost 4, with 15 bases in between. CDR3 nucleotide sequence: TGTGCCAGCAGCTTCAGGCAGGGGTTGATAGAGACCCAGTACTTC. Translation: CASSFRQGLIETQYF.

This clonotype was seen repeatedly, ten times or more. The chain recombines TRBV20-1 with TRBJ2-5; 8 bases are shared with TRBD1. Trimming at V came to 6 bases and at J to 0 bases, leaving 6 bases not matched to a gene. The CDR3 runs to 14 residues. CDR1 is DFQATT, CDR2 SNEGSKA, per germline (reference sequence). In DNA form, the CDR3 reads TGCAGTGCGTCGGGACAGGAGTACCAAGAGACCCAGTACTTC. Its protein is CSASGQEYQETQYF.

In this sample, this clonotype turned up a few times. The junction does not match germline at one end; this may be a read error. The CDR3 DNA reads TGTGCCAACAGTTACTCCGGGGCGGATACGCAGTATTTT. This gives the protein CANSYSGADTQYF. The V call is TRBV12-3 or TRBV12-4, the J call TRBJ2-3; D possibly matches TRBD1 or TRBD2 (5 bases each). The CDR3 length is 13 residues.

This clonotype was seen repeatedly, ten times or more. The chain employs TRBV7-9 and TRBJ1-2; D perhaps matches TRBD1 (6 bases). Germline-derived CDR1 and CDR2 are SEHNR and FQNEAQ (reference sequence). Trimming stripped 5 bases from V and 7 bases from J, with 26 bases between. CDR3 length equals 17 residues. This CDR3 reads CASSPPPGQGKGSGYTF. The CDR3 DNA reads TGTGCCAGCAGCCCGCCCCCGGGACAAGGAAAAGGCAGTGGCTACACCTTC.

This clonotype occurred many times. The CDR3 sequence: CASSEGPLSYEQYF. CDR3 nucleotides: TGTGCCAGCAGTGAGGGGCCCCTCTCCTACGAGCAGTACTTC. V usage is TRBV6-1 and J usage is TRBJ2-7; D perhaps matches TRBD1 (5 bases). V shed 3 bases and J shed 0 bases, with 9 bases lying between them. Germline CDR1 is MNHNS and CDR2 is SASEGT. The CDR3 totals 14 residues.

This clonotype was seen ten or more times. This sequence joins TRBV7-9 and TRBJ2-3, with 7 bases that match TRBD2. Germline V gives CDR1 SEHNR, CDR2 FQNEAQ (reference sequence). J gave up 2 bases and V 7 bases, and 6 bases lay outside the gene matches. This CDR3 is 14 amino acids long. The CDR3 DNA sequence: TGTGCCAGCACCCCCACTAGCGCCACAGATACGCAGTATTTT. Its translation: CASTPTSATDTQYF.

This clonotype was found a few times. The gene calls are TRBV7-2 and TRBJ1-3, with D hard to call. CDR1 is SGHTA and CDR2 is FQGNSA in the germline V gene. The CDR3 consists of 15 residues. V lost 1 base to trimming and J lost 0 bases, with 7 bases between them. CDR3 protein: CASSLGRYSGNTIYF. In DNA form, the CDR3 reads TGTGCCAGCAGCTTAGGCCGGTACTCTGGAAACACCATATATTTT.

This sequence joins TRBV13 and TRBJ2-1, with a tentative D call TRBD1 (5 bases). This CDR3 spans 15 amino acids. The V end was cut by 6 bases, the J end by 7 bases, with 19 bases between. The V gene's germline CDR1 is PRHDT and CDR2 FYEKMQ (reference sequence). CDR3 sequence: CASSQGAGAENEQFF. The CDR3 bases are TGTGCCAGCAGTCAAGGGGCAGGCGCCGAAAATGAGCAGTTCTTC.

This clonotype was counted only a few times. The rearrangement uses TRBV6-1 and TRBJ2-7, with D unclear. Trimming stripped 6 bases from V and 0 bases from J, with 12 bases between. Per the germline V gene, CDR1 is MNHNS and CDR2 is SASEGT. The CDR3 length is 14 residues. The CDR3 loop reads CASRVLVSSYEQYF. The CDR3 DNA reads as TGTGCCAGCAGAGTTTTGGTCTCCTCCTACGAGCAGTACTTC.

The chain links TRBV28 to TRBJ2-7; 8 bases line up with TRBD2. With 0 bases clipped from V and 2 bases from J, the junction kept 0 bases outside the gene matches. This CDR3 is built from 14 residues. Germline CDR1 MDHEN, CDR2 SYDVKM. Here the CDR3 reads CASSLWGLAYEQYF. DNA of the CDR3: TGTGCCAGCAGTTTATGGGGACTAGCCTACGAGCAGTACTTC.